Included here is one T cell receptor beta chain sequence, with context. Its antigen is undetermined. The length of the CDR3 is 16 residues. In germline, CDR1 is MGHRA, CDR2 YSYEKL. The V and J ends lost 7 bases and 1 base respectively, with 16 bases between them. Universal primer sites and UMIs were introduced during 5'RACE template-switching synthesis of TCR cDNA. Using its own MiXCR run on the 5' RACE reads, TCRdb lists one record per CDR3 protein. The table includes under 200,000 distinct CDR3 sequences, 11% detected once. The data originate from a study of T cells after yellow fever vaccination. Whole-study results and caveats: Boosting was followed by the reappearance of most primary-vaccination clones (approximately 95% CD4, about 90% CD8). Researchers noted that a small share of clonotypes showed up in both CD4 and CD8 compartments. Abundant contaminating clonotypes from the bulk population could appear in FACS-sorted repertoires.

The sequence derives from a man aged 18 to 30 who received the YFV17D yellow fever vaccine. The sample consisted of CD8+ T cells sorted from PBMCs, taken 15 days after the yellow fever booster vaccination. J is TRBJ2-2 and V is TRBV4-1; maybe TRBD1 (6 bases). In DNA form, the CDR3 reads TGCGCCAGCACGAGGGCAGGGGATTGGAACACCGGGGAGCTGTTTTTT. This encodes CASTRAGDWNTGELFF.